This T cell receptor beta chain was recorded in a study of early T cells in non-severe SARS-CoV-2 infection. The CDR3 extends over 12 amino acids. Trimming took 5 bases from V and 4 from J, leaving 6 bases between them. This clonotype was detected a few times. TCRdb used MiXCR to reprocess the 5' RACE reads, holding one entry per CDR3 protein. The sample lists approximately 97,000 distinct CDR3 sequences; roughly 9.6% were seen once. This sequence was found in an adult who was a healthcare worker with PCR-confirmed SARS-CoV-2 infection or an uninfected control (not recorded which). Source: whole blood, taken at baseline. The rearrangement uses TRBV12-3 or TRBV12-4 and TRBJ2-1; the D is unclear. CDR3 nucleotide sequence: TGTGCCAGCAGTGAATCATACAATGAGCAGTTCTTC. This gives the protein CASSESYNEQFF.